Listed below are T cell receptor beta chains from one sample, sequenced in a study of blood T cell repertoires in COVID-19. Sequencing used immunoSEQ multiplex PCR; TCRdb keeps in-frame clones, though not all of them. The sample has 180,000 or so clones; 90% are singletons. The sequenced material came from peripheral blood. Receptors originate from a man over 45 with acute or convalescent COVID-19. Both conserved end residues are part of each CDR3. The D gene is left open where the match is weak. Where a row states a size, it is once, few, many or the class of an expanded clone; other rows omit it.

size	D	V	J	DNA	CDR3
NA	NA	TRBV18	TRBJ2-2	TGTGCCAGCTCACCCTCAGGCCGCGTATTCCAGAACACCGGGGAGCTGTTTTTT	CASSPSGRVFQNTGELFF
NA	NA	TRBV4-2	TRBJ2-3	TGTGCCAGCAGCCGAGGCGGGTCGACAGATACGCAGTATTTT	CASSRGGSTDTQYF
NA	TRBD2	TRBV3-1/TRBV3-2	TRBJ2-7	TGTGCCAGCAGCCAAAACCCGGGACTAGCCTCCTACGAGCAGTACTTC	CASSQNPGLASYEQYF
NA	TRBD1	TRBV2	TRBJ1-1	TGTGCCAGCAGGAGAGACAGGGCGAGTTGGAACACTGAAGCTTTCTTT	CASRRDRASWNTEAFF
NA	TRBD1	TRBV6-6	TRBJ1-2	TGTGCCAGCAGCCCGGACAGGGTGAAAGGCTACACCTTC	CASSPDRVKGYTF
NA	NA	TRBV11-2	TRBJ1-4	TGTGCCAGCAGCTTAGCCTGGGGGGAACTGTTTTTT	CASSLAWGELFF
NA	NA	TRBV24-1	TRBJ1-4	TGTGCCACCAGTGACCCGATCCAGGGAAAGGGAAAACTGTTTTTT	CATSDPIQGKGKLFF
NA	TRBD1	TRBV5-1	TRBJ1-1	TGCGCCAGCAGCGGAGGGGACAGGGGGAACACTGAAGCTTTCTTT	CASSGGDRGNTEAFF
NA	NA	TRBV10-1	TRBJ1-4	TGCGCCAGCAGAGTGAAGGAGGTTGGAAAACTGTTTTTT	CASRVKEVGKLFF
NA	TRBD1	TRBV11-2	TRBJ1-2	TGTGCCAGCAGCTCCGGACAGGGGATGATTGGCTACACCTTC	CASSSGQGMIGYTF
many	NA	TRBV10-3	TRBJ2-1	TGTGCCATCAGTGGTGGGGGGAGCAATGAGCAGTTCTTC	CAISGGGSNEQFF
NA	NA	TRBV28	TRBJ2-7	TGTGCCAGCTCCCCCTTTAACTACGAGCAGTACTTC	CASSPFNYEQYF
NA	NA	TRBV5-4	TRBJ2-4	TGTGCCAGCAGCTGGGCCAGGCCGGCGGCCAAAAACATTCAGTACTTC	CASSWARPAAKNIQYF
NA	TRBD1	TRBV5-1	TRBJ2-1	TGCGCCAGCAGCCCCGGACAGGCCCAAAATGAGCAGTTCTTC	CASSPGQAQNEQFF
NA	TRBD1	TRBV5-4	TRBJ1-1	TGTGCCAGCAGCAACCCTCCGGGACAGGGGGCTGGGAACACTGAAGCTTTCTTT	CASSNPPGQGAGNTEAFF
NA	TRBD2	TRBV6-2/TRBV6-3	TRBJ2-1	TGTGCCAGCAGTTACTCGACTACTAGCGGGGGTGATTACAATGAGCAGTTCTTC	CASSYSTTSGGDYNEQFF
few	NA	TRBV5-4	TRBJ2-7	TGTGCCAGCAGCCCAAGGGGGTACGAGCAGTACTTC	CASSPRGYEQYF
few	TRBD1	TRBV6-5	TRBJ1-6	TGTGCCAGCAGCCGCACCGGGACAGGCGATTCACCCCTCCACTTT	CASSRTGTGDSPLHF
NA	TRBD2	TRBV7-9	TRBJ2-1	TGTGCCAGCAGCCGCCCAACTAGCGGGAAGAGCGGTGAGCAGTTCTTC	CASSRPTSGKSGEQFF
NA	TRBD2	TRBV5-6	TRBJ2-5	TGTGCCAGCAGCTTCGGGAGCGGGGGGCTGGGGGAGACCCAGTACTTC	CASSFGSGGLGETQYF
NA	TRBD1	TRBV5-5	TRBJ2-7	TGTGCCAGCAGCCGGGACAGGGGAAGGTCCTACGAGCAGTACTTC	CASSRDRGRSYEQYF
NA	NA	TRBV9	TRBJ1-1	TGTGCCAGCAGCGTAGAAGCGCTTTTGAACACTGAAGCTTTCTTT	CASSVEALLNTEAFF
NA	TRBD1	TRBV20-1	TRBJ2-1	TGCAGTGCTAGTACAGGGGATGGCTACAATGAGCAGTTCTTC	CSASTGDGYNEQFF
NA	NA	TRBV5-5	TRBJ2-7	TGTGCCAGCAGCTCCAGGTGGGTTAGCTCCTACGAGCAGTACTTC	CASSSRWVSSYEQYF
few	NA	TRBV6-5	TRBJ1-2	TGTGCCAGCTCCACTGGGGGCAGACTGTATGGCTACACCTTC	CASSTGGRLYGYTF
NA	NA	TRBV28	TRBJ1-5	TGTGCCAGCAGTTTAGAGGAGGGGATCTATCAGCCCCAGCATTTT	CASSLEEGIYQPQHF
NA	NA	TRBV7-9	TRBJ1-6	TGTGCCAGCAGCCTAGGTTGGGAGGAACCCCTCCACTTT	CASSLGWEEPLHF
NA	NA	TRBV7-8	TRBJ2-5	TGTGCCAGCAGCCAGCCGGGAGAGGTGGCGGAGACCCAGTACTTC	CASSQPGEVAETQYF
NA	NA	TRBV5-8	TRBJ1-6	TGTGCCAGCAGCTTGGCCAGACGGAGGGCGACCATCTCACCCCTCCACTTT	CASSLARRRATISPLHF
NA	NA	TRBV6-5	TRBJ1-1	TGTGCCAGCAGTTTCGAACAGCAAGCTTTCTTT	CASSFEQQAFF
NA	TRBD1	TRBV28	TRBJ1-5	TGTGCCAGCAGAAGTCGACAGGGGGGGCTACCCCAGCATTTT	CASRSRQGGLPQHF
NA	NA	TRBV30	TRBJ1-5	TGTGCCTGGAGTGTCGGATGGGCTCAGCCCCAGCATTTT	CAWSVGWAQPQHF
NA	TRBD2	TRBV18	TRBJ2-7	TGTGCCAGCTCACCTTTCCTCGAGCGGGAGGGGAGTGAGCAGTACTTC	CASSPFLEREGSEQYF
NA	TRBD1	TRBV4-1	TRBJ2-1	TGCGCCAGCAGCCAGGGGGGACAGGGAAGTGAGCAGTTCTTC	CASSQGGQGSEQFF
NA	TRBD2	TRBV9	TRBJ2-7	TGTGCCAGCAGCGCGCGGGGGAGCTCCTACGAGCAGTACTTC	CASSARGSSYEQYF
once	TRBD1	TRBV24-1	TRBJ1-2	TGTGCCACCAGTGATTTGGGACAGGGCCATGGCTACACCTTC	CATSDLGQGHGYTF
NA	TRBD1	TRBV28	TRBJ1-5	TGTGCCAGCAGTACATCCGACTACCGGGACAGGGCAAATCAGCCCCAGCATTTT	CASSTSDYRDRANQPQHF
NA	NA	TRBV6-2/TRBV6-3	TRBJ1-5	TGTGCCAGCAGTTATTCCAACAGGGATTCTGGGCCCCAGCATTTT	CASSYSNRDSGPQHF
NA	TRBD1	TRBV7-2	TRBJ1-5	TGTGCCAGCAGCCCCAGACAGGGGGAGCAGCCCCAGCATTTT	CASSPRQGEQPQHF
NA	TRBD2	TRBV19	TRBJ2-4	TGTGCCAGTAGTATGAACCCGACGGGGCTAGCGGGATTAGCCAAAAACATTCAGTACTTC	CASSMNPTGLAGLAKNIQYF
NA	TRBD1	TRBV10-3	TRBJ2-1	TGTGCCATCAGGGGGGTCAGGGGGCCCTACAATGAGCAGTTCTTC	CAIRGVRGPYNEQFF
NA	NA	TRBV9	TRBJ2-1	TGTGCCAGCAGCCACTGGGAGAGCTCCTACAATGAGCAGTTCTTC	CASSHWESSYNEQFF
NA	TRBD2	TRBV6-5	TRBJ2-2	TGTGCCAGCAGTTACCAAGGGACTAGTAGGTCCGGGGAGCTGTTTTTT	CASSYQGTSRSGELFF
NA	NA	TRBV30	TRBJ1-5	TGTGCCTGGAGCTACTCGGGGTTGGGCAATCAGCCCCAGCATTTT	CAWSYSGLGNQPQHF
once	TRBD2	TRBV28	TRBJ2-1	TGTGCCTGCTCTTCGCAAGGGACTAGCGGGAGGAGCTCCTACAATGAGCAGTTCTTC	CACSSQGTSGRSSYNEQFF
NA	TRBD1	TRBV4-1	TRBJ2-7	TGCGCCAGCAGCCGCACCGGGACAGGGGCGTCCTACGAGCAGTACTTC	CASSRTGTGASYEQYF
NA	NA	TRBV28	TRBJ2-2	TGTGCCAGCAGTTTATATATGGTCCCGGCCGGGGAGCTGTTTTTT	CASSLYMVPAGELFF
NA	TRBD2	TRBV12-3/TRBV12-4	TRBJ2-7	TGTGCCAGCAGTCGTCAGCGGGGTGAGCAGTACTTC	CASSRQRGEQYF
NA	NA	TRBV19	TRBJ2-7	TGTGCCAGTAGTACCCGGGGGACCTACGAGCAGTACTTC	CASSTRGTYEQYF
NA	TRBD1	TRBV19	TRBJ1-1	TGTGCCAGTAGAGTTGGACAGGGGGCGGCCACTGAAGCTTTCTTT	CASRVGQGAATEAFF
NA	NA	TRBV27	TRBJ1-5	TGTGCCAGCAGTTTAGGACAGCCTAGGGATCAGCCCCAGCATTTT	CASSLGQPRDQPQHF
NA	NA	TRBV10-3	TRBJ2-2	TGTGCCATCAGAGACCCGGGTGACGGGGAGCTGTTTTTT	CAIRDPGDGELFF
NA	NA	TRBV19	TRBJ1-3	TGTGCCAGTAGTCCCACAGGGCCTGGAAACACCATATATTTT	CASSPTGPGNTIYF
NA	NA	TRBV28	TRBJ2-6	TGTGCCAGCAGGGACAGCACTAGCGTTAGCTCTGGGGCCAACGTCCTGACTTTC	CASRDSTSVSSGANVLTF
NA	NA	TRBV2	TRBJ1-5	TGTGCCAGCAGTAGGGACAACCGTCAGCCCCAGCATTTT	CASSRDNRQPQHF
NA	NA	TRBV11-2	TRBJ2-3	TGTGCCAGCAGCTCCGCTCACCGGGCCCAGGGGGGCGCAGATACGCAGTATTTT	CASSSAHRAQGGADTQYF
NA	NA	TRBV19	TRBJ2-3	TGTGCCAGTAGTGATATCTCCCGTGGCCCAGATACGCAGTATTTT	CASSDISRGPDTQYF